The source of this T cell receptor beta chain is a study of identical twins. The V segment lost 6 bases and the J segment 4 bases; nucleotides outside the gene matches: 4. The CDR3 extends over 13 amino acids. CDR1 is DFQATT, CDR2 SNEGSKA, per germline (reference sequence). One entry per CDR3 protein, called by TCRdb with MiXCR from the 5' RACE reads. The data contain under 250,000 distinct CDR3 sequences, 12% of them seen just once; the ten biggest clones take up roughly 4%. These data were also reused for a study on yellow fever vaccine responses in identical twins.

The chain uses TRBV20-1 and TRBJ2-1; 9 nucleotides match TRBD2. Sequencing was done on a sample of memory (CD45RO+) T cells sorted from blood. The source of this sequence is a woman younger than 30 in good health. CDR3 sequence reads: CSARTSEYNEQFF. CDR3 coding DNA: TGCAGTGCCAGGACTAGCGAGTACAATGAGCAGTTCTTC.